Following are 2 T cell receptor beta chains from one sample sequenced in a study of blood T cell repertoires in COVID-19. Produced via immunoSEQ multiplex PCR; TCRdb's table is partial and in-frame only. The sample contains 500,000 or so clones, around 87% of which appear only once. Sequencing used PBMCs or T cells enriched from blood (not recorded which). These receptor sequences come from a young woman who had recovered from COVID-19.

This clone was seen a few times. The chain joins TRBV5-4 to TRBJ1-2; TRBD1 agrees at 9 bases. The length of the CDR3 is 14 residues. Trimming at V came to 4 bases and at J to 5 bases, leaving 6 bases not matched to a gene. The germline gives CDR1 SGHNT, CDR2 YYREEE (reference sequence). Written as DNA, the CDR3 is TGTGCCAGCAGCCCGGACAGGGGAGGTTATGGCTACACCTTC. Translation: CASSPDRGGYGYTF.

The genes are TRBV12-3 or TRBV12-4 and TRBJ2-7; the match to TRBD2 covers 7 bases. The J segment lost 6 bases and the V segment lost 4 bases, leaving 6 bases of the junction unmatched. The CDR3 is 13 residues long. The CDR3 reads CASSSRGGGEQYF. As DNA, the CDR3 is TGTGCCAGCAGTTCACGCGGGGGAGGCGAGCAGTACTTC.